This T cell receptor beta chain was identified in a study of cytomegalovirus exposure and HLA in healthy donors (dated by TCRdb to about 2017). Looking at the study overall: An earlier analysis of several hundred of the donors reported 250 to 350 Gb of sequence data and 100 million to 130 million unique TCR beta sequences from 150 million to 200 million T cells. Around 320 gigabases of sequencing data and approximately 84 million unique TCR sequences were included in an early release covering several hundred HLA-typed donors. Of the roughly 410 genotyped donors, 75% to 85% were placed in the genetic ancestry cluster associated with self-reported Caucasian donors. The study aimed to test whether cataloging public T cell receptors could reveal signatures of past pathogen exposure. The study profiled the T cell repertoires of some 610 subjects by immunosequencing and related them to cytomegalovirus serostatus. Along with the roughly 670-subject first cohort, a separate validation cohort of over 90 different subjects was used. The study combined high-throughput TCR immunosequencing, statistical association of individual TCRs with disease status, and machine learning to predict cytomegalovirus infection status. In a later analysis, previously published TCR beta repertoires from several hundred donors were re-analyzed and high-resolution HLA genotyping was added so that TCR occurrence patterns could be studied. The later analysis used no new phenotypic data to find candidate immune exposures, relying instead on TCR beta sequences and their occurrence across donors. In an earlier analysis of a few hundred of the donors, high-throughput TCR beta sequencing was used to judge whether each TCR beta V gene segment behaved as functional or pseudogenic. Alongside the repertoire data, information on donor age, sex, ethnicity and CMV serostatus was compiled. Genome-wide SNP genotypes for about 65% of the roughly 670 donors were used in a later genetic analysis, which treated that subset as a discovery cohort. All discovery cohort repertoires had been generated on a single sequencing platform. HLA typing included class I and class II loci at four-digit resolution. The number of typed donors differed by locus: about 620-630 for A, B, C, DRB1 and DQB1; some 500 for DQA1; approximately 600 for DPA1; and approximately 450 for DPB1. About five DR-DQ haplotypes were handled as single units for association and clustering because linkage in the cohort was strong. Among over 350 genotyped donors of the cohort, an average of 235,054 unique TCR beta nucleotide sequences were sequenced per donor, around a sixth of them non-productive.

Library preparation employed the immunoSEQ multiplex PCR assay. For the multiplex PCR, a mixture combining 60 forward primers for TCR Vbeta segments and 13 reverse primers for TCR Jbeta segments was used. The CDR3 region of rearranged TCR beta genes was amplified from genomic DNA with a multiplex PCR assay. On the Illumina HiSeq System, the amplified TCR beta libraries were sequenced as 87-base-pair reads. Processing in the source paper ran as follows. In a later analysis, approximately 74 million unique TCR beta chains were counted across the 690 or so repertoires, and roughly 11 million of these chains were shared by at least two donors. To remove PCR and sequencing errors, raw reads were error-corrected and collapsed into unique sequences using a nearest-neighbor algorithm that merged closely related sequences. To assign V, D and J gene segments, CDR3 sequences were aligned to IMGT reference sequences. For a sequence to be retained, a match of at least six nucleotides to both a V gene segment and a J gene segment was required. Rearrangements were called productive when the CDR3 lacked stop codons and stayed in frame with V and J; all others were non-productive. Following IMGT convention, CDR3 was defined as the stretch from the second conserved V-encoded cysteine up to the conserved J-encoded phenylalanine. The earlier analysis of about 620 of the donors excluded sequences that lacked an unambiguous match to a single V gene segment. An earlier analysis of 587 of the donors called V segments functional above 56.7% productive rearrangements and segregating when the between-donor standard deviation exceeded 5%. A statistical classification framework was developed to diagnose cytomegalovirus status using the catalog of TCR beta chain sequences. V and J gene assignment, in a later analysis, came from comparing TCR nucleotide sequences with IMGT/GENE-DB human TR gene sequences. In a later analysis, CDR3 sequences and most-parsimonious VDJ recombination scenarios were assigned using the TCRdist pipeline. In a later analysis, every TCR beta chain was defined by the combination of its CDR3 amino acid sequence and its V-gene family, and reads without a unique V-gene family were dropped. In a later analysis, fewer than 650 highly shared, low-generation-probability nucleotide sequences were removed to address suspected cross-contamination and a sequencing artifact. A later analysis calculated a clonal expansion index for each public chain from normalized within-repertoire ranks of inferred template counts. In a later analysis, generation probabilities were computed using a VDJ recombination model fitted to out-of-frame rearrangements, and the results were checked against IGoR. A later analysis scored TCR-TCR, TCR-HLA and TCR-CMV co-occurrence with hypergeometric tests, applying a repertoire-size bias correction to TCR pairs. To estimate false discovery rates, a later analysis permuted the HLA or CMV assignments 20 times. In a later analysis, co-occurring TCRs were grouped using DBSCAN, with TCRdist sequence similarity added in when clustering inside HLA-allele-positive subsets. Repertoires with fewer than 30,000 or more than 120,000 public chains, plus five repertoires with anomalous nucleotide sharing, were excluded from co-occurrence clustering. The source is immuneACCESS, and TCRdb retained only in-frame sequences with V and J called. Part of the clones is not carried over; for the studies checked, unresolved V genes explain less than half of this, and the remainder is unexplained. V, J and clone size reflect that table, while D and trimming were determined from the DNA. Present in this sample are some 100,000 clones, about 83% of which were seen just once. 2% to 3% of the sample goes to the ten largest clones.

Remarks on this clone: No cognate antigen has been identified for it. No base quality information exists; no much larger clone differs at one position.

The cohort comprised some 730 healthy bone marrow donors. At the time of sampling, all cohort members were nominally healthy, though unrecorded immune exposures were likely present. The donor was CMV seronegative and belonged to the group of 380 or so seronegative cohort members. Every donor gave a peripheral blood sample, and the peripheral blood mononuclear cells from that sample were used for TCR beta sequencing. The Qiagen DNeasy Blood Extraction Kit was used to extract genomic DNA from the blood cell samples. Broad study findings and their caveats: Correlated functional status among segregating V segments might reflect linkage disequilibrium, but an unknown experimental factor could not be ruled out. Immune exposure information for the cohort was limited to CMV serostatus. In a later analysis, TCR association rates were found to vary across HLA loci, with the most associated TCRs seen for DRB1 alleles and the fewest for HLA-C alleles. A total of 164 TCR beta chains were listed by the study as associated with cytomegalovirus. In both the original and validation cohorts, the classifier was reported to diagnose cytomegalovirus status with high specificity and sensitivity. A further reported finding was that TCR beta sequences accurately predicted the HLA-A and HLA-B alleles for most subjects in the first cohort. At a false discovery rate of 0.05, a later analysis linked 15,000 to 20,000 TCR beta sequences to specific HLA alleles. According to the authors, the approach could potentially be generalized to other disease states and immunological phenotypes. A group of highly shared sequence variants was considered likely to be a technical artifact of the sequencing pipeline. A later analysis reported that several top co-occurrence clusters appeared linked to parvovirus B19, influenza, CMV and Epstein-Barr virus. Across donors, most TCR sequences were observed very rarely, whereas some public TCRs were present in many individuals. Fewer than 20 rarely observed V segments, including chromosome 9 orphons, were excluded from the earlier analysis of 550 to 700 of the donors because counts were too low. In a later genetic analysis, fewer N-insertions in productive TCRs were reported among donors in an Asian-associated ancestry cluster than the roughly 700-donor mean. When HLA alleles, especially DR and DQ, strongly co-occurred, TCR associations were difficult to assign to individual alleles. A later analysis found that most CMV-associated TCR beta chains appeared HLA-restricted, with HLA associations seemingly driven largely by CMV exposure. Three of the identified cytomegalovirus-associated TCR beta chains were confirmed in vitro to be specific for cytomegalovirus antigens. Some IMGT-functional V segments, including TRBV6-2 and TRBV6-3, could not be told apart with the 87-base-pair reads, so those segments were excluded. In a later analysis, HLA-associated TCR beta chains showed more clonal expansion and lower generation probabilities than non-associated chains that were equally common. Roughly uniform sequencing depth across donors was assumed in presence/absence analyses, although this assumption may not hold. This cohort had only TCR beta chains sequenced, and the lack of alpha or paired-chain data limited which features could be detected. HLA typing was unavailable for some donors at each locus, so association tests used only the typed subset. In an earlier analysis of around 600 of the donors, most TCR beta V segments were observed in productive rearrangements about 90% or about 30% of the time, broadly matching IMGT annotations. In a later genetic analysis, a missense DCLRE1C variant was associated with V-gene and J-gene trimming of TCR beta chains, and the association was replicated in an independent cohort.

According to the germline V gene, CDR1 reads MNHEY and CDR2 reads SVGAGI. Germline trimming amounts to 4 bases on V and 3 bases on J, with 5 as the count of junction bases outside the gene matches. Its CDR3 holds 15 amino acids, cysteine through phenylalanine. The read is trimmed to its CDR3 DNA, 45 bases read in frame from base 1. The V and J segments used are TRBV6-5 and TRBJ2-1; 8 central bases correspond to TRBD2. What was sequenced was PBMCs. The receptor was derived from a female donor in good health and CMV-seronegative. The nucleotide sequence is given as TGTGCCAGCAGTTTCGGGACTAGTATCTACAATGAGCAGTTCTTC. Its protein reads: CASSFGTSIYNEQFF.